This T cell receptor beta chain was recovered during a study of a mutant IDH1 vaccine in newly diagnosed glioma (dated by TCRdb to 2020 to 2022). Looking at the study overall: In the chemotherapy-containing groups, vaccination started alongside temozolomide cycles, whereas in patients who had radiotherapy alone it started 4-6 weeks after radiotherapy. Of the approximately 33 treated patients, 62.5% were male and roughly 38% were female, and a mean age of around 40 years was recorded. Prior to enrollment, patients had been given standard therapy consisting of radiotherapy alone, temozolomide alone, or radiochemotherapy with temozolomide, with the combination given to most patients. The week-35 safety follow-up took place at visit V12, and the week-47 end of study took place at visit V13. Six visits were used for peripheral blood collection: V03 (baseline), V05, V07, V10, V12 and V13. For exploratory analyses, roughly 25 treated patients had longitudinal TCRB deep sequencing done wherever samples were available. The investigation overall reported the following: Changes in the top peripheral T cell clonotypes picked up by TCRB sequencing did not appear to be linked to pseudoprogression. PBMC samples for TCRB deep sequencing were selected based on availability. According to the authors, sample limitations meant that analyses of patient blood samples could not be reproduced. Across multiple MHC alleles, vaccine-induced immune responses were seen in 93.3% of patients.

As concerns this clone: The specificity of this receptor is unknown. Base qualities are not at hand, and no much larger clone is one base apart. Other DNA sequences in this specimen translate into the identical CDR3.

Its CDR3 holds 14 amino acids, cysteine through phenylalanine. Just CDR3 DNA is preserved here, 42 bases in frame from base 1. Per the germline V gene, MNHEY is the CDR1 and SVGAGI is the CDR2. V loses 2 bases, J loses 1 base, and the germline ends lie 9 bases apart. Libraries were constructed by the immunoSEQ multiplex PCR assay. The hsTCRB Kit was used according to the manufacturer's protocol to amplify rearranged TCR beta chain sequences. TCRB libraries were sequenced on an Illumina MiSeq. The paper's processing steps were these. The kit vendor's proprietary platform handled demultiplexing, trimming and gene mapping. TCRdb took this table from immuneACCESS and kept in-frame rearrangements with V and J called. Such tables lack part of the clones; where checked against another copy, unresolved V genes explain under half of the gap, and the rest is unexplained. The DNA was the basis for D and trimming; V, J and clone size are from that table. For this sample there are approximately 100,000 clones; 89% appear just once. Jointly, the top ten make up 0.6% to 0.95% of the sample.

Sample time point, as interpreted from the label and publication: week 47, end of study. Each vaccine dose, consisting of 300 ug of a 20-mer mutant IDH1 peptide in Montanide, was administered subcutaneously with topical imiquimod. Patients received eight vaccinations in weeks 1, 3, 5, 7, 11, 15, 19 and 23, corresponding to visits V03 through V10. All donors had newly diagnosed IDH1-mutant astrocytomas of WHO grade 3 or 4 that showed loss of nuclear ATRX. The samples were drawn from NOA16, a multicentre, single-arm, open-label phase I trial in Germany that tested a mutant IDH1 peptide vaccine in humans for the first time. Genomic DNA for TCRB sequencing was isolated from EDTA blood with the DNeasy Blood and Tissue Kit.

The sequenced sample was PBMCs, obtained from a glioma patient whose treatment included an IDH1 peptide vaccine. Rearrangement joined TRBV6-5 to TRBJ2-7; perhaps TRBD1 is the D gene, with 6 bases matching. The TCR sequence derives from a woman aged 45-65 years with glioma. The CDR3 region: CASSYATGSYEQYF. The sequence in DNA is TGTGCCAGCAGTTACGCGACAGGATCCTACGAGCAGTACTTC.